This is a list of T cell receptor beta chains from one sample in a study of blood T cell repertoires in COVID-19. TCRdb's copy holds only in-frame clones and misses some; the assay was immunoSEQ multiplex PCR. The table lists 100,000 to 150,000 clones, roughly 87% of them singletons, with 7.7% in the top ten. The material sequenced was peripheral blood. The receptors derive from a human donor in a cohort sampled during active COVID-19. The CDR3 runs from the conserved cysteine through the conserved F or W.

V: TRBV3-1/TRBV3-2; J: TRBJ1-5; CDR3: CASSQTRQGNQPQHF
V: TRBV29-1; J: TRBJ2-7; CDR3: CSVEGQSSYEQYF
V: TRBV5-1; J: TRBJ2-5; CDR3: CASSIWTIQETQYF
V: TRBV27; J: TRBJ2-5; CDR3: CASSLARTGKYF
V: TRBV7-3; J: TRBJ2-3; CDR3: CASAPAGSDTQYF
V: TRBV11-2; J: TRBJ1-1; CDR3: CASSFLQGAGITEAFF
V: TRBV5-4; J: TRBJ1-2; CDR3: CASSPERTGGGYGYTF
V: TRBV28; J: TRBJ1-1; CDR3: CASFRNTEAFF
V: TRBV10-2; J: TRBJ1-2; CDR3: CASRDRGGNYGYTF
V: TRBV7-9; J: TRBJ1-4; CDR3: CASSPDSEKLFF
V: TRBV19; J: TRBJ2-3; CDR3: CASGQPFQREGADTQYF
V: TRBV7-6; J: TRBJ2-2; CDR3: CASTKGASGSGELFF
V: TRBV6-5; J: TRBJ1-6; CDR3: CASSSGGPNSPLHF
V: TRBV12-5; J: TRBJ1-3; CDR3: CASGASTDSGNTIYF
V: TRBV11-3; J: TRBJ2-3; CDR3: CASSFRGWDTQYF
V: TRBV5-4; J: TRBJ2-3; CDR3: CASSSAGFADTQYF
V: TRBV28; J: TRBJ1-3; CDR3: CASGGDRGGNTIYF
V: TRBV5-1; J: TRBJ2-2; CDR3: CASSGQGRNTGELFF
V: TRBV7-6; J: TRBJ2-7; CDR3: CASSLGPAGGVHEQYF
V: TRBV5-1; J: TRBJ1-4; CDR3: CASRNTGENEKLFF
V: TRBV5-8; J: TRBJ2-7; CDR3: CASSLGLAGISYEQYF
V: TRBV3-1/TRBV3-2; J: TRBJ2-7; CDR3: CASSQGQVSSYEQYF
V: TRBV28; J: TRBJ2-1; CDR3: CASSSPGTGGYEQFF
V: TRBV7-2; J: TRBJ2-7; CDR3: CASSERTLAGPGGEQYF
V: TRBV3-1/TRBV3-2; J: TRBJ2-7; CDR3: CASSQGPGGDYEQYF
V: TRBV27; J: TRBJ1-5; CDR3: CASSLRGSYSNQPQHF
V: TRBV5-1; J: TRBJ2-6; CDR3: CASSLGQVSGANVLTF
V: TRBV25-1; J: TRBJ1-1; CDR3: CASSELGGQGSEAFF
V: TRBV19; J: TRBJ2-1; CDR3: CASGGGTSGVNEQFF
V: TRBV6-1; J: TRBJ1-2; CDR3: CASSDLTAGSYTF
V: TRBV28; J: TRBJ2-7; CDR3: CASSIGTAYTYEQYF
V: TRBV18; J: TRBJ2-3; CDR3: CASSRGTGSTDTQYF
V: TRBV29-1; J: TRBJ1-1; CDR3: CSVAGRGRSTEAFF
V: TRBV3-1/TRBV3-2; J: TRBJ1-1; CDR3: CASSRGASSEAFF
V: TRBV6-1; J: TRBJ2-6; CDR3: CASSATSSSGANVLTF
V: TRBV24-1; J: TRBJ2-5; CDR3: CATSDGGRETQYF
V: TRBV19; J: TRBJ2-7; CDR3: CASSNRDRFYEQYF
V: TRBV27; J: TRBJ1-4; CDR3: CASSLAGTAEKLFF
V: TRBV11-3; J: TRBJ2-1; CDR3: CASMGAAGLNEQFF
V: TRBV11-2; J: TRBJ2-3; CDR3: CASSSPLFSTSTDTQYF
V: TRBV19; J: TRBJ2-5; CDR3: CASSIGTGGQETQYF
V: TRBV3-1/TRBV3-2; J: TRBJ2-7; CDR3: CASSQATSGFNYEQYF
V: TRBV9; J: TRBJ2-3; CDR3: CASSASFGVLRDRGTDTQYF
V: TRBV21-1; J: TRBJ2-7; CDR3: CASSKGPVRIGQYF
V: TRBV5-1; J: TRBJ2-1; CDR3: CASSGGQPSGTGHEQFF
V: TRBV11-2; J: TRBJ1-5; CDR3: CASSLTTGINQPQHF
V: TRBV5-4; J: TRBJ2-5; CDR3: CASSPSGTSWSQTQYF
V: TRBV7-9; J: TRBJ1-4; CDR3: CASSLRTGGAREKLFF
V: TRBV19; J: TRBJ1-5; CDR3: CAGGPRQPQHF
V: TRBV6-5; J: TRBJ2-4; CDR3: CAGGAGTKNIQYF